These 19 T cell receptor beta chains came from one sample sequenced in a study of breast tumors, draining lymph nodes, adjacent tissues. The lymph nodes were axillary draining lymph nodes from breast cancer patients. TCRdb reanalysed the multiplex PCR reads using MiXCR and keeps one entry per CDR3 protein. This table has around 230,000 distinct CDR3 sequences, 30% to 35% appearing once. The sample consisted of axillary lymph node tissue. Every receptor here comes from a female donor with breast cancer. Some clones in this sample may be carry-over from other donors' samples.

This clonotype has more than one count but fewer than ten. V usage is TRBV6-5 and J usage is TRBJ1-2; D is ambiguous. Trimming removed 4 bases from V and 8 bases from J, with 20 bases in between. CDR3 length: 15 amino acids. Germline V gene sequence: CDR1 MNHEY, CDR2 SVGAGI. The CDR3: CASSSPSLGSEGYTF. CDR3 DNA: TGTGCCAGCAGTTCCCCTTCTTTGGGGTCAGAAGGCTACACCTTC.

The table lists this clonotype with many counts. V gene TRBV10-3 combines with J gene TRBJ2-7; D may be TRBD1 or TRBD2 (5 bases each). CDR1 ENHRY and CDR2 SYGVKD come from the germline V gene. This CDR3 spans 14 amino acids. Trimming pared 6 bases from V and 7 bases from J, leaving 19 bases between. CDR3 DNA: TGTGCCATCAGAGGGACCGTTAATAGAGATGAGCAGTACTTC. It yields the protein CAIRGTVNRDEQYF.

The V call is TRBV6-5, the J call TRBJ2-1; 10 bases fit TRBD2. The CDR3 is made up of 16 amino acids. V lost 10 bases to trimming and J lost 0 bases; unmatched junction nucleotides: 9. Germline V gene data show CDR1 as MNHEY and CDR2 as SVGAGI. CDR3 coding DNA: TGTGCCATCAGGGGACTAGCGACCTGCTCCTACAATGAGCAGTTCTTC. Protein: CAIRGLATCSYNEQFF.

This clonotype was seen just once. The chain couples TRBV20-1 to TRBJ1-3; D is unclear. CDR3 size: 12 residues. In germline, CDR1 is DFQATT, CDR2 SNEGSKA (reference sequence). With 8 bases removed from V and 2 bases from J, the gap between germline ends came to 10 bases. The CDR3 region has the DNA TGCAGTTTTTGGGAGGCTGGAAACACCATATATTTT. Encoded protein: CSFWEAGNTIYF.

V usage is TRBV29-1 and J usage is TRBJ2-1, with 8 bases aligning to TRBD2. The CDR3 loop spans 15 amino acids. V dropped 0 bases and J dropped 6; count of bases not matched to a gene: 7. Germline loops: CDR1 SQVTM, CDR2 ANQGSEA. CDR3 loop: CSVEDSGAGPNEQFF. Here the CDR3 DNA reads TGCAGCGTTGAAGATAGCGGGGCGGGGCCCAATGAGCAGTTCTTC.

The genes are TRBV19 and TRBJ2-3, with D tentatively TRBD2 (5 bases). Germline values: CDR1 LNHDA, CDR2 SQIVND (reference sequence). The CDR3 length is 13 residues. Between the trimmed V and J ends, which lost 5 bases and 6 bases, there was a span of 12 bases. The CDR3 DNA reads as TGTGCCAGTAGTCGCCGGGGAGCGGATACGCAGTATTTT. Translated, it gives CASSRRGADTQYF.

The rearrangement uses TRBV2 and TRBJ2-4, with D possibly matching TRBD2 (6 bases). V shed 6 bases and J shed 0 bases, with 15 bases lying between them. The CDR3 contains 16 residues. Germline assignment: CDR1 SNHLY and CDR2 FYNNEI. CDR3 loop: CASSHPRDLAKNIQYF. In DNA form, the CDR3 reads TGTGCCAGCAGCCACCCCCGGGACTTAGCCAAAAACATTCAGTACTTC.

The rearrangement uses TRBV7-9 and TRBJ2-7; D is possibly TRBD2 (5 bases). V was cut by 3 bases and J by 7 bases, with 31 bases left in between. This CDR3 contains 19 residues. CDR1 and CDR2 (germline): SEHNR, FQNEAQ (reference sequence). CDR3 residues: CASSFIPLGRRALHNEQYF. The CDR3 nucleotides are TGTGCCAGCAGCTTTATCCCCCTCGGTAGGCGGGCTCTCCACAATGAGCAGTACTTC.

This clonotype was counted at least ten times. The chain is built from TRBV20-1 and TRBJ1-5; the D gene is possibly TRBD1 (5 bases). Trimming stripped 3 bases from V and 4 bases from J, with 13 bases between. This CDR3 is built from 14 residues. CDR1 DFQATT and CDR2 SNEGSKA come from the germline V gene (reference sequence). In DNA, the CDR3 is TGCAGTGCTAGTAGCCAGGGCATAAATCAGCCCCAGCATTTT. Translation gives CSASSQGINQPQHF.

This sequence joins TRBV11-1 and TRBJ1-1, with TRBD1 matching 7 bases. With V trimmed by 1 base and J by 11 bases, 10 bases remained unmatched. Germline V gives CDR1 SGHAT, CDR2 FQDESV (reference sequence). The length of the CDR3 is 14 residues. The CDR3 DNA reads as TGTGCCAGCAGCTTAGGGCGACAGGGCCGCCAGGCTTTCTTT. Protein sequence: CASSLGRQGRQAFF.

Comments on this clonotype: It may be a read error: a sequence one base away is much more abundant. The chain recombines TRBV6-6 with TRBJ2-3; D is possibly TRBD1 or TRBD2 (6 bases each). This CDR3 is built from 15 residues. V lost 6 bases to trimming and J lost 6 bases, with 19 bases between them. CDR1 is MNHNY, CDR2 SVGAGI, per germline (reference sequence). The CDR3 loop reads CASRRWGAATDTQYF. The CDR3 region has the DNA TGTGCCAGCAGACGATGGGGGGCAGCTACCGATACGCAGTATTTT.

This clonotype was recorded many times. The chain has TRBV5-1 and TRBJ2-3; 10 bases are shared with TRBD1. The CDR3 is 17 residues long. Trimming took 4 bases from V and 1 from J; bases not matched to a gene: 9. Germline-derived CDR1 and CDR2 are SGHRS and YFSETQ. CDR3 loop: CASSLSDRGLRTDTQYF. CDR3 nucleotides: TGCGCCAGCAGCCTGTCCGACAGGGGGCTTCGCACAGATACGCAGTATTTT.

This clonotype was detected a few times. One end of the junction varies from germline; a read error may be responsible. The chain uses TRBV6-6 and TRBJ2-5; TRBD2 is a possible D gene (6 bases). Germline CDR1 MNHNY, CDR2 SVGAGI (reference sequence). The CDR3 spans 13 residues. The CDR3 DNA reads as TGTGCCAGCAGTCACTCGGGACTAGAGACCCAGTACTTC. Translation gives CASSHSGLETQYF.

This clonotype was observed once. The J gene is TRBJ2-6, the V gene TRBV20-1, with D perhaps matching TRBD1 (5 bases). Per the germline V gene, CDR1 is DFQATT and CDR2 is SNEGSKA (reference sequence). Trimming removed 0 bases from V and 0 bases from J, with 12 bases in between. This CDR3 has 17 amino acids. CDR3 DNA sequence: TGCAGTGCTAGAGATGTGGGGCGTAGCTCTGGGGCCAACGTCCTGACTTTC. It codes for CSARDVGRSSGANVLTF.

The chain is built from TRBV6-2 or TRBV6-3 and TRBJ2-3; the match to TRBD1 covers 9 bases. Germline V gene sequence: CDR1 MNHEY, CDR2 SVGEGT. V shed 8 bases and J 2 bases; nucleotides not matched to a gene: 5. The CDR3 has 14 amino acids. The CDR3 DNA follows: TGTGCCAGCCACGGGACAGGGACCACAGATACGCAGTATTTT. Its translation: CASHGTGTTDTQYF.

This clonotype was observed many times. The V call is TRBV19, the J call TRBJ1-5, with D perhaps matching TRBD1 (5 bases). Germline V CDR1 and CDR2: LNHDA, SQIVND (reference sequence). This CDR3 is built from 15 residues. Trimming cost V 5 bases and J 4 bases, with 15 bases left between them. The CDR3 nucleotides are TGTGCCAGTAGTTCGACCGCGGGGCGGAATCAGCCCCAGCATTTT. It specifies CASSSTAGRNQPQHF.

This chain uses TRBV6-5 with TRBJ1-2, with a tentative D call TRBD1 (6 bases). Germline V CDR1 and CDR2: MNHEY, SVGAGI. This CDR3 contains 14 residues. The V and J ends lost 5 bases and 4 bases respectively, with 14 bases between them. The CDR3 sequence: CASSPRQESYGYTF. DNA for the CDR3: TGTGCCAGCAGTCCCCGACAGGAGTCCTATGGCTACACCTTC.

This clonotype was counted ten times or more. V usage is TRBV9 and J usage is TRBJ1-3; the D is unclear. Germline CDR1 and CDR2: SGDLS and YYNGEE. The length of the CDR3 is 15 residues. Trimming took off 2 bases at V and 2 bases at J, with 11 bases between the two ends. CDR3 amino acids: CASSVDRITGNTIYF. The CDR3 nucleotides are TGTGCCAGCAGCGTTGACCGTATAACTGGAAACACCATATATTTT.

The V and J genes are TRBV24-1 and TRBJ2-1; D unclear. Germline-derived CDR1 and CDR2 are KGHDR and SFDVKD. The CDR3 is 17 amino acids. Trimming left V 4 bases short and J 3 bases short, with 18 bases between. The DNA for the CDR3 is TGTGCCACCAGTGAATCCGCCAGCAGCTCAAACTACAATGAGCAGTTCTTC. This codes for CATSESASSSNYNEQFF.